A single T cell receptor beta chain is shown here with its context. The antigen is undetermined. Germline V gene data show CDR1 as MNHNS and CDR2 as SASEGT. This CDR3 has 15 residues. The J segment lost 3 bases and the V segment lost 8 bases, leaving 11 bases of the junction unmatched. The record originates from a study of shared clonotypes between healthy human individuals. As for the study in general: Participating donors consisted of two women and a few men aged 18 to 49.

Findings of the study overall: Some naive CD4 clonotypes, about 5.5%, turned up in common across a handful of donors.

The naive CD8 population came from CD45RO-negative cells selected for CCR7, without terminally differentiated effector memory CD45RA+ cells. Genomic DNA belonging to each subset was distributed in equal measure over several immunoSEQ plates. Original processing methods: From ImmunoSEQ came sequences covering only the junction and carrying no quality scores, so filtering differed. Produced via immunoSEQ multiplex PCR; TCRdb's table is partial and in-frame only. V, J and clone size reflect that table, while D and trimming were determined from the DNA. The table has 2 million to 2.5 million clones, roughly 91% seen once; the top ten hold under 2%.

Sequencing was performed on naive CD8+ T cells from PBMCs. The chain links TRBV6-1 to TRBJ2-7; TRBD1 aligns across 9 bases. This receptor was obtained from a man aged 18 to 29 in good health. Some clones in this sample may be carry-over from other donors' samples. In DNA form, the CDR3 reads TGTGCCAGCGTATTAAGGGGACAGGGAGTCTACGAGCAGTACTTC. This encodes CASVLRGQGVYEQYF.